The clone carrying this T cell receptor delta chain was counted only a few times. This sample was included in a study of gamma-delta T cells after stem cell transplantation. TCRdb reanalysed the RT-PCR reads via CATT. The sample yields over 1,000 delta-chain clones, about 3.2% seen once. The specimen sequenced was gamma-delta T cells. This TCR derives from a human donor. It is not recorded whose cells these are; they may come from a transplant donor.

The CDR3 DNA reads TGTGCCTGTGACGGGGTACTGGGGGATACTAACACCGATAAACTCATCTTT. It yields the protein CACDGVLGDTNTDKLIF. The rearrangement uses TRDV2 and TRDJ1; TRDD3 matches 12 bases. The trim removed 3 bases at V and 0 bases at J, leaving 7 bases unmatched. This CDR3 contains 17 residues. Germline CDR1 and CDR2: GEAIGNYY and EKD.